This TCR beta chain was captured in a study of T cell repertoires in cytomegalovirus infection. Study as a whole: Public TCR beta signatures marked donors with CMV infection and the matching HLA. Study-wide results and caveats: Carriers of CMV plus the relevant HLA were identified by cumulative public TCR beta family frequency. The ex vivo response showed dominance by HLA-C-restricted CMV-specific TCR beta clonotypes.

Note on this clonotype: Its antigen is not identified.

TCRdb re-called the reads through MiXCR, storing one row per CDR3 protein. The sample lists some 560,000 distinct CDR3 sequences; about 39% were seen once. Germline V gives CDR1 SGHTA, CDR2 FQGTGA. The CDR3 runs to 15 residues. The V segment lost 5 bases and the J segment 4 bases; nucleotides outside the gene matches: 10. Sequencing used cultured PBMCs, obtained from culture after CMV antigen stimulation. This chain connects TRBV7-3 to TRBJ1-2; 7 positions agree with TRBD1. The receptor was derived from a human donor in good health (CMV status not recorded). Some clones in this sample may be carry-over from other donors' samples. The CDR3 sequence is CASSLGGRGSYGYTF. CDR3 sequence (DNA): TGTGCCAGCAGCCTAGGGGGCCGGGGAAGCTATGGCTACACCTTC. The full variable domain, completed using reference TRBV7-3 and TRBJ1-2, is GAGVSQTPSNKVTEKGKYVELRCDPISGHTALYWYRQSLGQGPEFLIYFQGTGAADDSGLPNDRFFAVRPEGSVSTLKIQRTERGDSAVYLCASSLGGRGSYGYTFGSGTRLTVV.